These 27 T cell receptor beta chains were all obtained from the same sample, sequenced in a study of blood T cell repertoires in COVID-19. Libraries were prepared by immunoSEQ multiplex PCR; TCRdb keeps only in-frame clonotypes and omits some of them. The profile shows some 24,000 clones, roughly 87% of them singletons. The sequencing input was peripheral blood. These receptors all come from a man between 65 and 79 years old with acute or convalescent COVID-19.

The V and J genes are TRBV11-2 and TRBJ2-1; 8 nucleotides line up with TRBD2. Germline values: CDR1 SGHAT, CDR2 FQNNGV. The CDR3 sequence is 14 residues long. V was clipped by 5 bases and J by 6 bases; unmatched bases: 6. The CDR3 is CASSLSGLVNEQFF. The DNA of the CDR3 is TGTGCCAGCAGCCTCTCGGGACTAGTCAATGAGCAGTTCTTC.

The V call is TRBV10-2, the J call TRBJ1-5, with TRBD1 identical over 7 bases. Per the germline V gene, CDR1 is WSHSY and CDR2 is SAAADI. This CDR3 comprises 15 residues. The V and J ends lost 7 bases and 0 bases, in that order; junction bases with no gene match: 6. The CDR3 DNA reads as TGCGCCAGCAAAAGAACAGGGGATAGCAATCAGCCCCAGCATTTT. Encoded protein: CASKRTGDSNQPQHF.

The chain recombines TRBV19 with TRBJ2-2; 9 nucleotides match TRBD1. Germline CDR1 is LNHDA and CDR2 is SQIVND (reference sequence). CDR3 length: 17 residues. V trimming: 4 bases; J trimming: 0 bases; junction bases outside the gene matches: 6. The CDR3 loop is CASSTIRDRANTGELFF. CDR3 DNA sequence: TGTGCCAGTAGTACCATCCGGGACAGGGCGAACACCGGGGAGCTGTTTTTT.

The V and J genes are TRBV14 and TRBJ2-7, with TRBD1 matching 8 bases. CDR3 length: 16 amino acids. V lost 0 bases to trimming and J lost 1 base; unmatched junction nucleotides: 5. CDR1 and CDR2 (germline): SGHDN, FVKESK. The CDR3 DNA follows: TGTGCCAGCAGCCAAGATGAAGGGACAGGTTCCTACGAGCAGTACTTC. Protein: CASSQDEGTGSYEQYF.

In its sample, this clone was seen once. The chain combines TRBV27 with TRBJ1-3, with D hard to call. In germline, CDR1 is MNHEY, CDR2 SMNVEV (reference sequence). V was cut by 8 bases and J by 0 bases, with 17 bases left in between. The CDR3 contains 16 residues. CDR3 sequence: CASLASRFVSGNTIYF. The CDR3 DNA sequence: TGTGCCAGCTTGGCTTCACGATTTGTCTCTGGAAACACCATATATTTT.

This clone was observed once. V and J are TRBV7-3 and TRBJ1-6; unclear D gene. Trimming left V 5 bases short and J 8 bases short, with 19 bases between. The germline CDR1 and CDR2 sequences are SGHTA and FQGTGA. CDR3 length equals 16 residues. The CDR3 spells CASSGGSRIPHSPLHF. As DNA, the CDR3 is TGTGCCAGCAGCGGTGGGAGTCGCATTCCCCATTCACCCCTCCACTTT.

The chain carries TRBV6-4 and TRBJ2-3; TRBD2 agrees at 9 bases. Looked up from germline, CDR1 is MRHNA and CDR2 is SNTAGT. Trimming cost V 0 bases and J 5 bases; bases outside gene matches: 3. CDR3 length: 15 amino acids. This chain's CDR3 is CASSDSSGGRDTQYF. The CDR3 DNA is TGTGCCAGCAGTGACTCGAGCGGGGGGAGAGATACGCAGTATTTT.

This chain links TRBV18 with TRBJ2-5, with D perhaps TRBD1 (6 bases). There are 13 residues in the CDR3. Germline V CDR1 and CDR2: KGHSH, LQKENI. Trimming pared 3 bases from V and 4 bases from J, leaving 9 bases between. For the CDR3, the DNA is TGTGCCAGCTCACCCACAGGGTTAGAGACCCAGTACTTC. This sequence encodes CASSPTGLETQYF.

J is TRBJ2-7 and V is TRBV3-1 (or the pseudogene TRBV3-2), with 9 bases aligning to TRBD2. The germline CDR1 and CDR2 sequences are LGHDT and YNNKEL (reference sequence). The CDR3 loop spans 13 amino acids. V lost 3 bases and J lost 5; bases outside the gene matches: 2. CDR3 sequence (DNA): TGTGCCAGCAGCCAGCGGGGGGGCGACGAGCAGTACTTC. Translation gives CASSQRGGDEQYF.

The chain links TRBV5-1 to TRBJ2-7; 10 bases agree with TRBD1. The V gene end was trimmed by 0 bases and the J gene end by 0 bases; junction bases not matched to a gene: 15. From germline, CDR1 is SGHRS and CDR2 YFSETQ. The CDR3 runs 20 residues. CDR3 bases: TGCGCCAGCAGCTTGGATGTGGGGACAGGGGTACTCCTGGCCTCCTACGAGCAGTACTTC. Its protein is CASSLDVGTGVLLASYEQYF.

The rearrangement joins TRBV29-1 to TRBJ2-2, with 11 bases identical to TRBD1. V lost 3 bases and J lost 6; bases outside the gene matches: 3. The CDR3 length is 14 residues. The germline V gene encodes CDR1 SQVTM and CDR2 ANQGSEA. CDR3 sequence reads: CSVEDRGRSGELFF. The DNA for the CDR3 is TGCAGCGTTGAGGACAGGGGGCGTTCCGGGGAGCTGTTTTTT.

The CDR3 here is CASSPTGTGTYEQYF. Written as DNA, the CDR3 is TGTGCCAGCAGTCCAACCGGGACAGGCACCTACGAGCAGTACTTC. V gene TRBV27 combines with J gene TRBJ2-7, with 8 bases matching TRBD1. This CDR3 contains 15 residues. Germline V gene data show CDR1 as MNHEY and CDR2 as SMNVEV (reference sequence). Unmatched junction bases numbered 8, after V lost 5 bases and J lost 2 bases.

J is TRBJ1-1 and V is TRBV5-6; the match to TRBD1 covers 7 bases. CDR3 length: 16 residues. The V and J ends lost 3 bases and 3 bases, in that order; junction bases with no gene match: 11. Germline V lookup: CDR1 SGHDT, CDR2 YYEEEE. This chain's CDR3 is CASSSQGGSRDTEAFF. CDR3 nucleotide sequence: TGTGCCAGCAGCTCACAAGGGGGCTCCAGGGACACTGAAGCTTTCTTT.

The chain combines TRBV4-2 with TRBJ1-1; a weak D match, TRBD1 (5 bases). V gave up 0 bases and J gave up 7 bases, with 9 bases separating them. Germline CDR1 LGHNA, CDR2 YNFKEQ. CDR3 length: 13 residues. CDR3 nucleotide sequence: TGTGCCAGCAGCCAAGATACGCAGGGTGAAGCTTTCTTT. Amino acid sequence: CASSQDTQGEAFF.

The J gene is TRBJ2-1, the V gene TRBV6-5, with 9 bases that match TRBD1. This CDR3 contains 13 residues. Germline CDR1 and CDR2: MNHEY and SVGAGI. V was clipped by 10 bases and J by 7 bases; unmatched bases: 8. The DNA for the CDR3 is TGTGCCACCGCACGGACAGGGGCGAATGAGCAGTTCTTC. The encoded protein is CATARTGANEQFF.

The CDR3 DNA sequence: TGTGCCAGCAGCCAAGTCCCCAACACTGGAAACACCATATATTTT. It yields the protein CASSQVPNTGNTIYF. The chain is built from TRBV3-1 (or the pseudogene TRBV3-2) and TRBJ1-3; D not resolved. The CDR3 contains 15 residues. The germline V gene encodes CDR1 LGHDT and CDR2 YNNKEL (reference sequence). V lost 1 base to trimming and J lost 2 bases, with 9 bases between them.

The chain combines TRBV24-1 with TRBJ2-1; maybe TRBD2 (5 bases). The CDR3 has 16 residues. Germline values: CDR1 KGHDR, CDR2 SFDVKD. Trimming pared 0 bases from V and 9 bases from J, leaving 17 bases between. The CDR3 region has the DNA TGTGCCACCAGTGATTTGCACAGTGGAGGATTTAGTGAGCAGTTCTTC. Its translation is CATSDLHSGGFSEQFF.

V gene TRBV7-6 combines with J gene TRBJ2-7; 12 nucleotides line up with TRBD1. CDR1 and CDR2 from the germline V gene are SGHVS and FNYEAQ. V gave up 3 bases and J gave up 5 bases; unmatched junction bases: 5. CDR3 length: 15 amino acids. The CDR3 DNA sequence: TGTGCCAGCAGCTTGGTCGGGACAGGGGGCCACGAGCAGTACTTC. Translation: CASSLVGTGGHEQYF.

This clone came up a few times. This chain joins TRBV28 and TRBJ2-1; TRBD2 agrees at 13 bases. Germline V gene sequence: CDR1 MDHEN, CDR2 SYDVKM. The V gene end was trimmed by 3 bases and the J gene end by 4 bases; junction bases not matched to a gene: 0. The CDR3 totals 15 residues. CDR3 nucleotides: TGTGCCAGCAGTTTGACTAGCGGGAGGTACAATGAGCAGTTCTTC. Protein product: CASSLTSGRYNEQFF.

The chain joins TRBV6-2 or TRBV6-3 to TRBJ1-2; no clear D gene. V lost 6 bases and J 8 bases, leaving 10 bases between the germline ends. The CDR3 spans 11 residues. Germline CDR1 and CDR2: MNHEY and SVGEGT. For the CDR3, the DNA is TGTGCCAGCAGCCGGCTTGGCGGCTACACCTTC. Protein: CASSRLGGYTF.

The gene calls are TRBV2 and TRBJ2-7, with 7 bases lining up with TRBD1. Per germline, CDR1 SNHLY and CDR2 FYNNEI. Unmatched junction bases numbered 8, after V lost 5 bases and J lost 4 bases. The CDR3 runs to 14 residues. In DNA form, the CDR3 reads TGTGCCAGCAGTTGGACAGGCCCCCGGTACGAGCAGTACTTC. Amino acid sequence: CASSWTGPRYEQYF.

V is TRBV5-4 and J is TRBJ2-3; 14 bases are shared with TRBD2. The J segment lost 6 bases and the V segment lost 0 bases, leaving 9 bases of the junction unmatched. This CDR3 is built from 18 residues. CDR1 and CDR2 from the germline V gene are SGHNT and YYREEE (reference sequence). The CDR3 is CASSLDPRLAGGKDTQYF. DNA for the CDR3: TGTGCCAGCAGCTTGGACCCAAGACTAGCGGGGGGGAAGGATACGCAGTATTTT.

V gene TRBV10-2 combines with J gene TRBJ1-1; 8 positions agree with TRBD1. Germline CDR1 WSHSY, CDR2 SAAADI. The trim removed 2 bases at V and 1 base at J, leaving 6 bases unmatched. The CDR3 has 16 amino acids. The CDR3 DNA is TGCGCCAGCAGTGAGAGCAGGGGGCGCAAGAACACTGAAGCTTTCTTT. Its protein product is CASSESRGRKNTEAFF.

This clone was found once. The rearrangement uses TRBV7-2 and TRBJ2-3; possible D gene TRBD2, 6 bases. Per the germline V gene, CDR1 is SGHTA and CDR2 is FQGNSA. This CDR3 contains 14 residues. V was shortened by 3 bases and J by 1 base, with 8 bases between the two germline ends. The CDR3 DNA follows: TGTGCCAGCAGCTTCACTAGCCGCACAGATACGCAGTATTTT. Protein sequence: CASSFTSRTDTQYF.

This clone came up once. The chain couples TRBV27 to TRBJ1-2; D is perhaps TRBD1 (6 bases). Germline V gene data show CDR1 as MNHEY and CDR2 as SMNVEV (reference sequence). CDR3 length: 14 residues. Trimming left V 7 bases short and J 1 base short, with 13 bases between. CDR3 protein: CASNLDSFNYGYTF. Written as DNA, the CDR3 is TGTGCCAGCAACCTGGACAGCTTTAACTATGGCTACACCTTC.

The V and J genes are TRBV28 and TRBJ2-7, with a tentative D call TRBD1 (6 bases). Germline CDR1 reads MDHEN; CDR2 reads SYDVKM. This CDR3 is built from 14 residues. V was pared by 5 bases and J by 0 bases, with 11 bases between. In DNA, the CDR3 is TGTGCCAGCAGTCCCGGACAGTACTCCTACGAGCAGTACTTC. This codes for CASSPGQYSYEQYF.

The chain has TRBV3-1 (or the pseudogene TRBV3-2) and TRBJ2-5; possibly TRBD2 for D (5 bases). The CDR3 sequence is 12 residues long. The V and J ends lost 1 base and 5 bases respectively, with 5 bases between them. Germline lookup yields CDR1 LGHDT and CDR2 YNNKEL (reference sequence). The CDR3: CASSQGGETQYF. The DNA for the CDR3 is TGTGCCAGCAGCCAAGGAGGGGAGACCCAGTACTTC.